The rows below give T cell receptor beta chains drawn from one sample of a study of blood T cell repertoires in COVID-19. The method was immunoSEQ multiplex PCR; TCRdb's version includes in-frame clones alone and lacks a portion of them. This table has approximately 190,000 clones, about 85% appearing once. Sequencing was done on a sample of PBMCs or T cells enriched from blood (not recorded which). These receptors were obtained from a woman aged 40 to 55 in a cohort exposed to, infected with or recovered from COVID-19 (not recorded which). Both conserved end residues are part of each CDR3. Fields, in order: V gene, clone size, D gene, J gene, CDR3 DNA, CDR3 protein. The D gene is left open where the match is weak. A clone size is listed for some rows: how often the clone was seen (once, few, many), or a class if it is expanded.

TRBV3-1/TRBV3-2	-	-	TRBJ2-2	TGTGCCAGCAGCCGCGGGACTCTGGGCGGGGAGCTGTTTTTT	CASSRGTLGGELFF
TRBV4-1	-	-	TRBJ2-3	TGCGCCAGCAGCCTCAGTTTCGATACGCAGTATTTT	CASSLSFDTQYF
TRBV4-1	once	-	TRBJ1-5	TGCGCCAGCAGCCAAGATTCAAGACAGGTCCTGCCCCAGCATTTT	CASSQDSRQVLPQHF
TRBV6-5	-	TRBD2	TRBJ2-7	TGTGCCAGCATCTCCCCCGGGGGGGGTCACGAGCAGTACTTC	CASISPGGGHEQYF
TRBV6-4	-	TRBD1	TRBJ2-1	TGTGCCAGCAGTCCCCAGGGGGCCTCGGAAGGCTACAATGAGCAGTTCTTC	CASSPQGASEGYNEQFF
TRBV5-4	-	TRBD2	TRBJ2-1	TGTGCCAGCAGCTTCGAAGCGGGAGCTGAGCAGTTCTTC	CASSFEAGAEQFF
TRBV18	-	TRBD1	TRBJ1-1	TGTGCCAGCTCACCGACAGGGACCACTGAAGCTTTCTTT	CASSPTGTTEAFF
TRBV14	-	-	TRBJ2-7	TGTGCCAGCAGCCACAGGATTTACTACGAGCAGTACTTC	CASSHRIYYEQYF
TRBV30	-	-	TRBJ1-1	TGTGCTCTCGACAGGTCTAGAACTGAAGCTTTCTTT	CALDRSRTEAFF
TRBV7-9	-	TRBD2	TRBJ2-3	TGTGCCAGCAGCACTAGCGGGAGCACAGATACGCAGTATTTT	CASSTSGSTDTQYF
TRBV28	few	-	TRBJ2-1	TGTGCCAGCAGTTTCGGGTCCAATGAGCAGTTCTTC	CASSFGSNEQFF
TRBV5-6	-	-	TRBJ2-7	TGTGCCAGCAGCTTGGTTCCAGGATACTACGAGCAGTACTTC	CASSLVPGYYEQYF
TRBV29-1	once	-	TRBJ2-7	TGCAGCGTTGAATCGCAGGGGGGCTACGAGCAGTACTTC	CSVESQGGYEQYF
TRBV11-2	-	-	TRBJ2-5	TGTGCCAGCAGCCCCAGGACAGAAGAGACCCAGTACTTC	CASSPRTEETQYF
TRBV7-6	-	TRBD1	TRBJ2-7	TGTGCCAGCAGCCCCAGAGGGACAGGGATCTACGAGCAGTACTTC	CASSPRGTGIYEQYF
TRBV7-9	-	-	TRBJ1-2	TGTGCCAGCAGCCTCAGGGCCTCTAACTATGGCTACACCTTC	CASSLRASNYGYTF
TRBV4-1	-	-	TRBJ2-3	TGCGCCAGCAGCCCTCGGACACCTAGCACAGATACGCAGTATTTT	CASSPRTPSTDTQYF
TRBV12-3/TRBV12-4	-	-	TRBJ1-1	TGTGCCAGCAGCTCGGGGGGGACGGAAGCTTTCTTT	CASSSGGTEAFF
TRBV28	-	TRBD1	TRBJ2-7	TGTGCCAGCAGTTCCCTCTCCGCCAGGGGGCTGAACGAGCAGTACTTC	CASSSLSARGLNEQYF
TRBV25-1	once	-	TRBJ2-3	TGTGCCAGCAGTGACCCAGGGTTTGGCACAGATACGCAGTATTTT	CASSDPGFGTDTQYF
TRBV20-1	-	-	TRBJ2-7	TGCAGTGCTGGTCCCGGGACAACTCAGTACTTC	CSAGPGTTQYF
TRBV7-2	-	TRBD1	TRBJ2-7	TGTGCCAGCAGCTTAGTGGGACAGGGTTCCTACGAGCAGTACTTC	CASSLVGQGSYEQYF
TRBV7-9	-	-	TRBJ1-2	TGTGCCAGCAGCTTGCCAGGAAGTAACTATGGCTACACCTTC	CASSLPGSNYGYTF
TRBV6-6	-	TRBD2	TRBJ2-7	TGTGCCAGCAGTTACCTCCTAGCGGGAGGCGCCTACGAGCAGTACTTC	CASSYLLAGGAYEQYF
TRBV5-6	-	TRBD1	TRBJ1-2	TGTGCCAGCAGACTACAGGGGCTCGACTATGGCTACACCTTC	CASRLQGLDYGYTF
TRBV24-1	-	-	TRBJ2-3	TGTGCCACCAGTGTCGGGGATACGCAGTATTTT	CATSVGDTQYF
TRBV5-4	-	-	TRBJ1-2	TGTGCCAGCAGCTACACAGGGTTGCACCAGACCTACACCTTC	CASSYTGLHQTYTF
TRBV29-1	-	TRBD1	TRBJ1-1	TGCAGCGCGGGGGACAGGGGGTCCACTGAAGCTTTCTTT	CSAGDRGSTEAFF
TRBV7-5	-	-	TRBJ1-5	TGTGTCAGAAGCTTAGACTCAGGGACAGGGAAGCCCCAGCATTTT	CVRSLDSGTGKPQHF
TRBV6-5	-	-	TRBJ1-4	TGTGCCAGCAGCTCCCCCGGGGAAAAACTGTTTTTT	CASSSPGEKLFF
TRBV5-1	-	-	TRBJ2-1	TGCGCCAGCAGCTACACGGGACTCCTAAATGAGCAGTTCTTC	CASSYTGLLNEQFF
TRBV6-5	-	-	TRBJ2-1	TGTGCCAGCAGTTACTCGAGGCGGGGTGAGCAGTTCTTC	CASSYSRRGEQFF
TRBV4-3	-	-	TRBJ2-3	TGCGCCAGCAGCCAAGTTCGGCTAGCTCCAGATACGCAGTATTTT	CASSQVRLAPDTQYF
TRBV7-8	-	TRBD1	TRBJ2-5	TGTGCCAGCAGCCCGACAGGGGGCGGCGAGACCCAGTACTTC	CASSPTGGGETQYF
TRBV6-5	-	-	TRBJ1-1	TGTGCCAGCAGTTACTCAATGGAGGCTAGGACTGAAGCTTTCTTT	CASSYSMEARTEAFF
TRBV2	-	-	TRBJ2-1	TGTGCCAGCAGCGCAACAGGGGGGGACTACAATGAGCAGTTCTTC	CASSATGGDYNEQFF
TRBV4-1	-	-	TRBJ1-2	TGCGCCAGCAGCCAAGAATGGGGCCAAGGAGCCCTTGGCTACACCTTC	CASSQEWGQGALGYTF
TRBV29-1	-	TRBD1	TRBJ2-1	TGCAGCGTTTCCGGGACAGGGAGCTCCTACAATGAGCAGTTCTTC	CSVSGTGSSYNEQFF
TRBV5-5	-	-	TRBJ1-2	TGTGCCAGCAGCTTAAACAGGGTCTATGGCTACACCTTC	CASSLNRVYGYTF
TRBV25-1	-	-	TRBJ2-2	TGTGCCAGCAGTGGTAGGGCGAACACCGGGGAACTGTTTTTT	CASSGRANTGELFF
TRBV19	-	TRBD1	TRBJ1-5	TGTGCCAGTAGTATAATCCCCTTGGACAGGGCCAATCAGCCCCAGCATTTT	CASSIIPLDRANQPQHF
TRBV4-3	-	-	TRBJ1-6	TGCGCCAGCAGCCCTAGGAAGGGGTCACCCCTCCACTTT	CASSPRKGSPLHF
TRBV6-5	-	-	TRBJ1-5	TGTGCCAGCAGTCCCCATAGCGTGGGCAATCAGCCCCAGCATTTT	CASSPHSVGNQPQHF
TRBV11-3	-	-	TRBJ2-2	TGTGCCAGCAGCTTTCGTGAGGGTCCCGGGGAGCTGTTTTTT	CASSFREGPGELFF
TRBV7-8	-	TRBD2	TRBJ2-2	TGTGCCAGCAGCTTAAGGGAGACTAGCGGGGTGGCCGGGGAGCTGTTTTTT	CASSLRETSGVAGELFF
TRBV28	-	-	TRBJ2-6	TGTGCCAGCAGTTTGGGCCATTTAGGGGGTGGGGCCAACGTCCTGACTTTC	CASSLGHLGGGANVLTF
TRBV7-2	-	-	TRBJ1-2	TGTGCCAGCAGCACCCTCAGGGGAGGCTACACCTTC	CASSTLRGGYTF
TRBV2	-	-	TRBJ2-7	TGTGCCAGCAGTGTCTCGAAGGGGCAGGGGATTTTTTACGAGCAGTACTTC	CASSVSKGQGIFYEQYF
TRBV30	-	TRBD1	TRBJ2-1	TGTGCCTGGGGGGTGGGGACAGGCTCCTACAATGAGCAGTTCTTC	CAWGVGTGSYNEQFF
TRBV4-2	-	TRBD2	TRBJ2-7	TGTGCCAGCAGCCAAGGGACTAGCGGCCTCTACGAGCAGTACTTC	CASSQGTSGLYEQYF
TRBV7-9	-	-	TRBJ1-2	TGTGCCAGCAGCCCCACTGCACGGGGGGGGACCTTC	CASSPTARGGTF
TRBV19	-	TRBD1	TRBJ2-7	TGTGCCAGTAAAATAGGACAGGGGGCCCACGAGCAGTACTTC	CASKIGQGAHEQYF
TRBV6-2/TRBV6-3	once	-	TRBJ2-2	TGTGCCAGCAGTTCTGGGGGCCTTACGGCCGGGGAGCTGTTTTTT	CASSSGGLTAGELFF
TRBV11-2	-	TRBD1	TRBJ2-7	TGTGCCAGCAGCTTAAGACGACAGGGGGAGGGCGAGCAGTACTTC	CASSLRRQGEGEQYF
TRBV7-9	-	-	TRBJ2-7	TGTGCCAGCAGCTTTCAACAGGGCTCCTACGAGCAGTACTTC	CASSFQQGSYEQYF
TRBV10-1	-	TRBD1	TRBJ2-7	TGCGCCAGCAGTGAAGTGGTGGGACAGGGCTACGAGCAGTACTTC	CASSEVVGQGYEQYF
TRBV6-5	-	TRBD1	TRBJ2-5	TGTGCCAGCAGCTACGAGGGGACAGGGCGCCAAGAGACCCAGTACTTC	CASSYEGTGRQETQYF